The rows below give T cell receptor beta chains drawn from one sample of a study of beta chain features in type 1 diabetes. Using immunoSEQ multiplex PCR, the repertoire was profiled, and TCRdb retains in-frame clones only, with some absent. The repertoire holds some 160,000 clones, with roughly 9% as singletons. The sample taken for sequencing was central memory CD4+ T cells from blood. The receptor set was obtained from a woman aged 25 to 39 with type 1 diabetes. Each CDR3 is given without its conserved first and last residue. Fields, in order: clone size, V gene, D gene, J gene, CDR3 protein. A D gene is named only where the DNA matches it firmly. Size values are once, few and many counts, or a class for expanded clones, and some rows have none.

clone_size: few; v_call: TRBV2; d_call: TRBD2; j_call: TRBJ2-3; cdr3_aa: ASSVDSGGTDTQY
clone_size: NA; v_call: TRBV9; d_call: TRBD1; j_call: TRBJ2-5; cdr3_aa: ASSVGQEPTQY
clone_size: NA; v_call: TRBV7-9; d_call: TRBD2; j_call: TRBJ2-3; cdr3_aa: ASGSGSPDTQY
clone_size: NA; v_call: TRBV28; d_call: NA; j_call: TRBJ1-4; cdr3_aa: ASISGTFNGKLF
clone_size: NA; v_call: TRBV28; d_call: NA; j_call: TRBJ1-1; cdr3_aa: ASSPLDTEAF
clone_size: NA; v_call: TRBV5-6; d_call: NA; j_call: TRBJ2-1; cdr3_aa: ASSRRNREF
clone_size: few; v_call: TRBV18; d_call: TRBD1; j_call: TRBJ2-7; cdr3_aa: ASSPGTGGFYEQY
clone_size: few; v_call: TRBV13; d_call: TRBD1; j_call: TRBJ1-1; cdr3_aa: ASSPRTGKAF
clone_size: NA; v_call: TRBV2; d_call: TRBD2; j_call: TRBJ2-3; cdr3_aa: ASRNLLGAGGADTQY
clone_size: NA; v_call: TRBV29-1; d_call: NA; j_call: TRBJ1-4; cdr3_aa: SVGANPNEKLF
clone_size: few; v_call: TRBV7-3; d_call: NA; j_call: TRBJ2-4; cdr3_aa: ASSRGKGNIQY
clone_size: few; v_call: TRBV5-1; d_call: TRBD1; j_call: TRBJ2-7; cdr3_aa: ASRRGQSYEQY
clone_size: NA; v_call: TRBV7-3; d_call: TRBD1; j_call: TRBJ1-5; cdr3_aa: ASSSTGGQPQH
clone_size: NA; v_call: TRBV5-4; d_call: TRBD1; j_call: TRBJ1-1; cdr3_aa: ASSSSNRGRGTEAF
clone_size: NA; v_call: TRBV10-3; d_call: NA; j_call: TRBJ2-6; cdr3_aa: AIRGQGISSGANVLT
clone_size: few; v_call: TRBV5-1; d_call: NA; j_call: TRBJ2-1; cdr3_aa: ASSLEASYNEQF
clone_size: few; v_call: TRBV6-5; d_call: NA; j_call: TRBJ1-1; cdr3_aa: ASSSVDREETTF
clone_size: NA; v_call: TRBV2; d_call: NA; j_call: TRBJ2-3; cdr3_aa: ASSELGLSSTDTQY
clone_size: many; v_call: TRBV28; d_call: NA; j_call: TRBJ2-3; cdr3_aa: ASSLGGIFTDTQY
clone_size: few; v_call: TRBV7-3; d_call: TRBD2; j_call: TRBJ2-1; cdr3_aa: ASSPKLAANEQF
clone_size: few; v_call: TRBV4-2; d_call: TRBD2; j_call: TRBJ2-4; cdr3_aa: ASSPDPGLAYDIQY
clone_size: NA; v_call: TRBV13; d_call: TRBD1; j_call: TRBJ1-5; cdr3_aa: ASSLQGGGISNQPQH
clone_size: few; v_call: TRBV11-2; d_call: TRBD2; j_call: TRBJ2-3; cdr3_aa: ASSLRLAGGTDTQY
clone_size: NA; v_call: TRBV30; d_call: NA; j_call: TRBJ2-1; cdr3_aa: AFDSHPINEQF
clone_size: few; v_call: TRBV4-1; d_call: NA; j_call: TRBJ2-2; cdr3_aa: ASSGVAGTGELF
clone_size: few; v_call: TRBV18; d_call: TRBD1; j_call: TRBJ2-5; cdr3_aa: ASSPRAGGAETQY
clone_size: NA; v_call: TRBV10-3; d_call: NA; j_call: TRBJ1-5; cdr3_aa: AISRQTNQPQH
clone_size: NA; v_call: TRBV29-1; d_call: TRBD2; j_call: TRBJ2-1; cdr3_aa: SVEDLGRAYNEQF
clone_size: NA; v_call: TRBV4-1; d_call: NA; j_call: TRBJ2-3; cdr3_aa: ASSHGSRQGFTDTQY
clone_size: many; v_call: TRBV5-6; d_call: NA; j_call: TRBJ2-3; cdr3_aa: ASSWVAVTDTQY
clone_size: few; v_call: TRBV6-4; d_call: NA; j_call: TRBJ2-3; cdr3_aa: ASSEGATDTQY
clone_size: NA; v_call: TRBV5-4; d_call: TRBD2; j_call: TRBJ2-7; cdr3_aa: ASSRGTSGSYEQY
clone_size: NA; v_call: TRBV2; d_call: TRBD1; j_call: TRBJ1-1; cdr3_aa: ASSEEGATEAF
clone_size: few; v_call: TRBV5-1; d_call: NA; j_call: TRBJ1-1; cdr3_aa: ASSWNTGRETEAF
clone_size: few; v_call: TRBV28; d_call: TRBD2; j_call: TRBJ2-3; cdr3_aa: ASSLVAGAVGDTQY
clone_size: NA; v_call: TRBV29-1; d_call: TRBD1; j_call: TRBJ1-1; cdr3_aa: SVQGVTEAF
clone_size: few; v_call: TRBV7-3; d_call: TRBD2; j_call: TRBJ2-3; cdr3_aa: ASSLRRGGADTQY
clone_size: NA; v_call: TRBV18; d_call: NA; j_call: TRBJ1-5; cdr3_aa: ASSPGQHNQPQH
clone_size: few; v_call: TRBV29-1; d_call: TRBD1; j_call: TRBJ1-2; cdr3_aa: SVDRVGYYGYT
clone_size: few; v_call: TRBV5-6; d_call: NA; j_call: TRBJ1-2; cdr3_aa: ASSLGGPNYGYT
clone_size: few; v_call: TRBV28; d_call: NA; j_call: TRBJ1-2; cdr3_aa: ASSPTGPYGYT
clone_size: few; v_call: TRBV5-1; d_call: NA; j_call: TRBJ2-5; cdr3_aa: ASSVQETQY
clone_size: few; v_call: TRBV4-1; d_call: TRBD2; j_call: TRBJ2-1; cdr3_aa: ASSQPTSGRATEQF
clone_size: NA; v_call: TRBV30; d_call: NA; j_call: TRBJ2-7; cdr3_aa: AWSWGDYEQY
clone_size: few; v_call: TRBV18; d_call: TRBD2; j_call: TRBJ2-5; cdr3_aa: ASSPTTGLPETQY
clone_size: few; v_call: TRBV2; d_call: TRBD2; j_call: TRBJ2-3; cdr3_aa: ASRGGLAGADTQY
clone_size: NA; v_call: TRBV9; d_call: NA; j_call: TRBJ2-2; cdr3_aa: ASSVGNRDTGELF
clone_size: many; v_call: TRBV19; d_call: NA; j_call: TRBJ2-1; cdr3_aa: ASSIVQGDGQF
clone_size: NA; v_call: TRBV10-1; d_call: NA; j_call: TRBJ2-7; cdr3_aa: ASSESGRGYEQY
clone_size: few; v_call: TRBV5-1; d_call: TRBD1; j_call: TRBJ2-5; cdr3_aa: ASSSPTGEYETQY
clone_size: NA; v_call: TRBV7-9; d_call: NA; j_call: TRBJ2-3; cdr3_aa: ASSLSLAGAGDTQY
clone_size: few; v_call: TRBV4-2; d_call: NA; j_call: TRBJ1-4; cdr3_aa: ASSQPGEGEKLF
clone_size: NA; v_call: TRBV28; d_call: TRBD2; j_call: TRBJ2-7; cdr3_aa: ASSLGTSGLLYEQY
clone_size: NA; v_call: TRBV28; d_call: TRBD2; j_call: TRBJ2-1; cdr3_aa: ASGSGASGTNEQF
clone_size: few; v_call: TRBV9; d_call: NA; j_call: TRBJ1-3; cdr3_aa: ASSVQGTGGNTIY
clone_size: few; v_call: TRBV4-1; d_call: TRBD1; j_call: TRBJ2-1; cdr3_aa: ASSQLELDRGDEQF
clone_size: NA; v_call: TRBV5-4; d_call: TRBD2; j_call: TRBJ2-3; cdr3_aa: ASSLLLAGVGTDTQY
clone_size: few; v_call: TRBV29-1; d_call: TRBD2; j_call: TRBJ2-2; cdr3_aa: SVASTSALIGELF
clone_size: NA; v_call: TRBV5-8; d_call: NA; j_call: TRBJ2-2; cdr3_aa: ASSRRGLDTGELF